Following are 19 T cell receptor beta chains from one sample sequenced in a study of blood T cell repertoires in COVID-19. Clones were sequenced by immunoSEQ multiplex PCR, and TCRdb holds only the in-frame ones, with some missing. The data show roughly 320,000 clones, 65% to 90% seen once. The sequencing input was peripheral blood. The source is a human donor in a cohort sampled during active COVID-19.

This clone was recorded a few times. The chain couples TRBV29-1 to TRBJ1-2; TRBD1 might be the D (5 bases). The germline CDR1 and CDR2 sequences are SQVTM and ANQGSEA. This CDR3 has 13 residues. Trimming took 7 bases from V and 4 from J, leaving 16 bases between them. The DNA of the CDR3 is TGCAGCGACCACCTAACAGGCTTCTATGGCTACACCTTC. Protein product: CSDHLTGFYGYTF.

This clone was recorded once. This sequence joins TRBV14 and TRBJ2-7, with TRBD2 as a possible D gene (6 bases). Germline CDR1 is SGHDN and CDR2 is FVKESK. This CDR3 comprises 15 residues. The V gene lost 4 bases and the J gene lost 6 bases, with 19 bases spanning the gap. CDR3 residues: CASSLGGPVGREQYF. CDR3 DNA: TGTGCCAGCAGCCTGGGGGGTCCAGTAGGTCGCGAGCAGTACTTC. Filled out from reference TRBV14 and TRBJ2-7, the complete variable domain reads EAGVTQFPSHSVIEKGQTVTLRCDPISGHDNLYWYRRVMGKEIKFLLHFVKESKQDESGMPNNRFLAERTGGTYSTLKVQPAELEDSGVYFCASSLGGPVGREQYFGPGTRLTVT.

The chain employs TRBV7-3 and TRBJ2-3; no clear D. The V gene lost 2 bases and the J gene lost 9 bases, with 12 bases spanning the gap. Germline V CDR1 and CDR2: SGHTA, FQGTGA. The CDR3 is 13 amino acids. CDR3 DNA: TGTGCCAGCAGCTTACCCCCTCGAGTGACGCAGTATTTT. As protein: CASSLPPRVTQYF.

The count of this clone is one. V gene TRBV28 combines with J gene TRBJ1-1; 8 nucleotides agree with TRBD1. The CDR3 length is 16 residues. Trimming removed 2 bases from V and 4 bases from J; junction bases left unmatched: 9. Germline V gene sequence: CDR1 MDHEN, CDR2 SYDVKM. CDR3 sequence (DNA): TGTGCCAGCAGTTTACTCGGGACAGGCACACCCACTGAAGCTTTCTTT. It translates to CASSLLGTGTPTEAFF.

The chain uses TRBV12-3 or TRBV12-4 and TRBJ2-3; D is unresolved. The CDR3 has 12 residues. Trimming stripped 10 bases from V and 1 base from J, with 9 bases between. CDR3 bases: TGTGCCACCTCGCCGGGCACAGATACGCAGTATTTT. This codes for CATSPGTDTQYF.

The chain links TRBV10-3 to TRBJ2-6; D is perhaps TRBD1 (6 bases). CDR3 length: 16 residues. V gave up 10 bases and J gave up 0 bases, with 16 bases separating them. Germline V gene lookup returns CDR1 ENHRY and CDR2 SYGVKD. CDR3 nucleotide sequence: TGTGCCACACATCGGACAGTTGCCTCTGGGGCCAACGTCCTGACTTTC. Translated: CATHRTVASGANVLTF.

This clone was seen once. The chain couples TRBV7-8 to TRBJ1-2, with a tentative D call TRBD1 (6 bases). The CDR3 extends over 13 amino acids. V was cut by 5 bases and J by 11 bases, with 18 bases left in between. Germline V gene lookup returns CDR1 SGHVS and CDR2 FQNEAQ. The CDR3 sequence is CASSPDRRRYYTF. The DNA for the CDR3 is TGTGCCAGCAGCCCAGACAGGAGACGGTATTACACCTTC.

The DNA of the CDR3 is TGTGCCACCAGCAAGTCGGGTAACCTAGCGGGGGCCCGAGATACGCAGTATTTT. Its translation is CATSKSGNLAGARDTQYF. The V and J genes are TRBV15 and TRBJ2-3; 10 bases fit TRBD2. This CDR3 contains 18 residues. J was trimmed by 5 bases and V by 4 bases; bases with no gene match: 15. CDR1 LNHNV and CDR2 YYDKDF come from the germline V gene (reference sequence).

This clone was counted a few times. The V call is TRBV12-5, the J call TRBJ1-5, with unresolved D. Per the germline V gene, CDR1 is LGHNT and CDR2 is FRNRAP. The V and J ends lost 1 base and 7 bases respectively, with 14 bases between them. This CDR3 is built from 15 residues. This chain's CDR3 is CASGLGIEVRQPQHF. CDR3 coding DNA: TGTGCTAGTGGTTTGGGGATCGAGGTTCGGCAGCCCCAGCATTTT.

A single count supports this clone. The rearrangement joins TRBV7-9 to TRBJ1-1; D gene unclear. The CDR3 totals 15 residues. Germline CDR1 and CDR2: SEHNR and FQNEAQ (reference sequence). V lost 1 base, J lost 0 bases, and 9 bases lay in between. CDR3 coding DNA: TGTGCCAGCAGCTTAGTGGCAGGCATGAACACTGAAGCTTTCTTT. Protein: CASSLVAGMNTEAFF.

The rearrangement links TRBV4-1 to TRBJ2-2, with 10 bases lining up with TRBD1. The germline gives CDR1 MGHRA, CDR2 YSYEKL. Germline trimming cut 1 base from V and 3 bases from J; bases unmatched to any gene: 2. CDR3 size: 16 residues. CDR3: CASSQVGTGDTGELFF. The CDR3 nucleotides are TGCGCCAGCAGCCAAGTGGGGACAGGGGACACCGGGGAGCTGTTTTTT.

The CDR3 DNA reads as TGTGCCAGCAGCCAAGCCCAGGGCCGTTCTCCCTACGAGCAGTACTTC. Translated: CASSQAQGRSPYEQYF. The chain combines TRBV3-1 (or the pseudogene TRBV3-2) with TRBJ2-7; D possibly corresponds to TRBD1 (5 bases). The CDR3 spans 16 residues. Germline V gives CDR1 LGHDT, CDR2 YNNKEL (reference sequence). Trimming cost V 1 base and J 2 bases, with 15 bases left between them.

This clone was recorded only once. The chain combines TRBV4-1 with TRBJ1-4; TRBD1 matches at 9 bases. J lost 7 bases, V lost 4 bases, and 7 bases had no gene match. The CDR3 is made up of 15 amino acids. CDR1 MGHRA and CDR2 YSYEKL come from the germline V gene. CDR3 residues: CASSPTGQGIEKLFF. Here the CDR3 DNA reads TGCGCCAGCAGCCCCACCGGACAGGGGATTGAAAAACTGTTTTTT.

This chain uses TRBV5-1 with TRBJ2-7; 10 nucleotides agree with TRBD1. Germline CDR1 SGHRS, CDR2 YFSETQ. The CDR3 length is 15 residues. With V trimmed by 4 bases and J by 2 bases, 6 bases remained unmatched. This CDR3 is CASSPRTGGTYEQYF. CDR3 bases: TGCGCCAGCAGCCCCAGGACAGGGGGGACCTACGAGCAGTACTTC. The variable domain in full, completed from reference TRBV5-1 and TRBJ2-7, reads KAGVTQTPRYLIKTRGQQVTLSCSPISGHRSVSWYQQTPGQGLQFLFEYFSETQRNKGNFPGRFSGRQFSNSRSEMNVSTLELGDSALYLCASSPRTGGTYEQYFGPGTRLTVT.

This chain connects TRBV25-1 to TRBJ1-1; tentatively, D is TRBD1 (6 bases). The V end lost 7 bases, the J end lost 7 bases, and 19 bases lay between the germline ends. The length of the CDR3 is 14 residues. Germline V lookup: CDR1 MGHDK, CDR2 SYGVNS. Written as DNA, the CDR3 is TGTGCCAGCATACCGACGCGGGGGCCTAGTGAAGCTTTCTTT. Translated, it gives CASIPTRGPSEAFF.

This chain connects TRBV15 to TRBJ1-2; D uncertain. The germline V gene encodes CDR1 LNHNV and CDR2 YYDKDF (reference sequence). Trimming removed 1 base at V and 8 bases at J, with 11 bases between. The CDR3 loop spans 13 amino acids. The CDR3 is CATSRGRPSGYTF. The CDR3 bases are TGTGCCACCAGCAGAGGCAGGCCGTCAGGCTACACCTTC.

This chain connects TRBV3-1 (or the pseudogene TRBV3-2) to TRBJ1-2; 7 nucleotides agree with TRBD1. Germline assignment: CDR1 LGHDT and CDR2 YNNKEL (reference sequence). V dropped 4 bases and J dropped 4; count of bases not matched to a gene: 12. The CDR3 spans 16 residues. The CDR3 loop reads CASSRDKMTGSYGYTF. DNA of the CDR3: TGTGCCAGCAGCCGAGACAAGATGACAGGGAGCTATGGCTACACCTTC.

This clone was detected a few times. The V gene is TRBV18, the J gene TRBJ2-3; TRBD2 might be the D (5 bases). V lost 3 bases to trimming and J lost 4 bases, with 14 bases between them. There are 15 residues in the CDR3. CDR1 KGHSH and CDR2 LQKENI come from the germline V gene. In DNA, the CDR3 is TGTGCCAGCTCACCTGCTCTTGAGAGGGCAGATACGCAGTATTTT. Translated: CASSPALERADTQYF. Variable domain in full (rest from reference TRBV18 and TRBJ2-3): NAGVMQNPRHLVRRRGQEARLRCSPMKGHSHVYWYRQLPEEGLKFMVYLQKENIIDESGMPKERFSAEFPKEGPSILRIQQVVRGDSAAYFCASSPALERADTQYFGPGTRLTVL.

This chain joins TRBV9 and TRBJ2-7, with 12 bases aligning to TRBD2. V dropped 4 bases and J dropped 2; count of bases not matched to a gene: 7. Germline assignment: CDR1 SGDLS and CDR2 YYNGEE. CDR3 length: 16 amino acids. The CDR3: CASSPRASGGAYEQYF. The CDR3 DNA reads TGTGCCAGCAGCCCCCGCGCTAGCGGGGGGGCCTACGAGCAGTACTTC.